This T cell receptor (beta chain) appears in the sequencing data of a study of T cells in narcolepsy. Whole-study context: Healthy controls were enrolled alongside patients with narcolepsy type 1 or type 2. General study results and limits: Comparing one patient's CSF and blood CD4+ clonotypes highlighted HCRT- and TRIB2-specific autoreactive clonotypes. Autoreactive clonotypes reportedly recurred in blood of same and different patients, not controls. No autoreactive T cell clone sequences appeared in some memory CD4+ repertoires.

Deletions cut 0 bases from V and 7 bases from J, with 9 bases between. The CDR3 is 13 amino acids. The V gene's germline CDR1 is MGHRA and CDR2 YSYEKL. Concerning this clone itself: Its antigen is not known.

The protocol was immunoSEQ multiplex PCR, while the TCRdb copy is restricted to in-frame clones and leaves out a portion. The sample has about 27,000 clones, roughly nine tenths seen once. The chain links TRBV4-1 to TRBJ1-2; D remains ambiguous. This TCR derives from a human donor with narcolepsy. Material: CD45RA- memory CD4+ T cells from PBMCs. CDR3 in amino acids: CASSQEVLVGYTF. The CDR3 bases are TGCGCCAGCAGCCAAGAGGTATTGGTTGGCTACACCTTC.